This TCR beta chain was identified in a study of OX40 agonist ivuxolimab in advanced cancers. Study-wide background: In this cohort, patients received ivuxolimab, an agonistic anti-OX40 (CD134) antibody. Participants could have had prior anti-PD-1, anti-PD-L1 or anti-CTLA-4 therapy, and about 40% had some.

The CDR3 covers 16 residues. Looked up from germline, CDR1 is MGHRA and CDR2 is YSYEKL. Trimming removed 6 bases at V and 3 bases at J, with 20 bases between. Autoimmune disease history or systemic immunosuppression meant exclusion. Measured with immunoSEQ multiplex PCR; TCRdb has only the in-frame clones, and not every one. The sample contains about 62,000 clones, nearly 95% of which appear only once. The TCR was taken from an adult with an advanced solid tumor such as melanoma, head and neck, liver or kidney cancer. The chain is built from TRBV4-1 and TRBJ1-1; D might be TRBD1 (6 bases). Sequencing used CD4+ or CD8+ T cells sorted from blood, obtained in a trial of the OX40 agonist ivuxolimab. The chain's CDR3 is CASSPHPQGEDTEAFF. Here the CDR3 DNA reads TGCGCCAGCAGTCCCCACCCACAGGGTGAAGACACTGAAGCTTTCTTT.